The 18 T cell receptor delta chains listed next were all sequenced from one sample in a study of Vδ1+ human thymocytes. Extracted RNA was reverse transcribed into cDNA. Multiplex PCR used pooled V-gene forward primers and a constant-region reverse primer to amplify CDR3s. TCRdb re-called the multiplex PCR reads via CATT. The sample has over 45,000 delta-chain clones; less than 15% are singletons. No antigen has been assigned to these receptors. Study-level findings and limits: Thymic TRG and TRD repertoires appeared highly polyclonal, with Gaussian CDR3 length distributions.

Input material: Vdelta1+ gamma-delta thymocytes from the thymus. Sample subset: FACS-sorted CD3+ TCRalphabeta- TCRVdelta1+ TCRVdelta2- thymocytes. The receptors derive from a girl under three years old who had congenital heart surgery.

The chain has TRDV1 and TRDJ1; TRDD2 agrees at 7 bases. The V gene's germline CDR1 is TSWWSYY and CDR2 QGS. The ends lost 0 bases at V and 1 base at J; junction bases unmatched: 20. The CDR3 runs to 21 residues. CDR3 sequence reads: CALGELLPFPTQGASTDKLIF. In DNA, the CDR3 is TGTGCTCTTGGGGAACTATTACCCTTTCCTACTCAGGGGGCCAGCACCGATAAACTCATCTTT.

The table lists this clone with a few counts. This chain links TRDV1 with TRDJ1; 13 bases agree with TRDD3. J was trimmed by 5 bases and V by 1 base; bases with no gene match: 28. Germline CDR1 reads TSWWSYY; CDR2 reads QGS. The CDR3 has 24 amino acids. The CDR3 DNA sequence: TGTGCTCTTGGGGAACGGGAGAGGATTTTCCTACGGGGTACTGGGGGATACGCGGGTGATAAACTCATCTTT. Encoded protein: CALGERERIFLRGTGGYAGDKLIF.

This clone was counted between two and nine times. This sequence joins TRDV1 and TRDJ1; perhaps TRDD2 as D (6 bases). Trimming shortened V by 3 bases and J by 1 base, and 24 bases separated the two germline ends. The germline V gene has CDR1 TSWWSYY and CDR2 QGS. The CDR3 is 19 residues long. The CDR3 nucleotides are TGTGCTCTTGGGGAGCTTCCTCCATTCCCCCCTCAGTGCACCGATAAACTCATCTTT. Amino acids: CALGELPPFPPQCTDKLIF.

In its sample, this clone was seen a few times. This chain uses TRDV1 with TRDJ1; 10 bases map to TRDD3. CDR3 length equals 19 residues. Germline CDR1 TSWWSYY, CDR2 QGS. The V segment lost 2 bases and the J segment 1 base; nucleotides outside the gene matches: 13. This CDR3 is CALGEVARLGDGATDKLIF. Here the CDR3 DNA reads TGTGCTCTTGGGGAAGTCGCTCGACTGGGGGATGGGGCCACCGATAAACTCATCTTT.

This clone was counted only a few times. Relative to the germline gene, one junction end is altered; a read error may explain this. Other DNA sequences in this specimen translate into the identical CDR3. This chain connects TRDV2 to TRDJ3, with TRDD3 identical over 9 bases. Germline-derived CDR1 and CDR2 are GEAIGNYY and EKD. This CDR3 is 21 amino acids long. DNA of the CDR3: TGTGCCTGTGACTTCTTCCACTGGGGGACCCATTGCTCCTGGGATACCCGACAGATGTTTTTC. It codes for CACDFFHWGTHCSWDTRQMFF.

This chain uses TRDV1 with TRDJ1; D tentatively fits TRDD2 or TRDD3 (7 bases each). With 4 bases removed from V and 6 bases from J, the gap between germline ends came to 21 bases. The germline V gene has CDR1 TSWWSYY and CDR2 QGS. The CDR3 has 16 amino acids. CDR3 nucleotides: TGTGCTCTTGGGGTTTCCTACCACTGGGGCCCACATAAACTCATCTTT. Amino acids: CALGVSYHWGPHKLIF.

This clone was picked up a small number of times. The chain combines TRDV1 with TRDJ1; possibly TRDD3 for D (5 bases). The ends were cut back, 0 bases at V and 4 bases at J, with 33 bases in the middle. Germline loops: CDR1 TSWWSYY, CDR2 QGS. This CDR3 contains 22 residues. This CDR3 reads CALGELVLVLDGVHGILDKLIF. The CDR3 bases are TGTGCTCTTGGGGAACTAGTCTTGGTACTCGACGGGGTGCACGGGATTCTCGATAAACTCATCTTT.

This clone was detected a few times. The gene calls are TRDV1 and TRDJ1, with 10 bases identical to TRDD3. This CDR3 comprises 19 residues. V trimming: 4 bases; J trimming: 2 bases; junction bases outside the gene matches: 16. Germline values: CDR1 TSWWSYY, CDR2 QGS. The CDR3 here is CALGVPHGPVLGDTDKLIF. CDR3 bases: TGTGCTCTTGGGGTCCCCCACGGACCGGTACTGGGGGATACCGATAAACTCATCTTT.

This clone was seen a handful of times. This chain links TRDV1 with TRDJ1; D is uncertain. CDR3 length: 17 amino acids. Germline CDR1 and CDR2: TSWWSYY and QGS. The V and J ends lost 1 base and 0 bases respectively, with 15 bases between them. CDR3 bases: TGTGCTCTTGGGGAACCTCCCCACACAGGGTACACCGATAAACTCATCTTT. Amino acid sequence: CALGEPPHTGYTDKLIF.

By sample fraction, this clone is medium-sized (0.01 to 0.1%). J is TRDJ1 and V is TRDV2; TRDD3 agrees at 7 bases. Trimming cost V 0 bases and J 4 bases; bases outside gene matches: 13. The CDR3 covers 17 residues. CDR1 is GEAIGNYY and CDR2 is EKD in the germline V gene. The CDR3 spells CACDTGFTGDEGDKLIF. The CDR3 nucleotides read TGTGCCTGTGACACCGGCTTTACGGGGGATGAGGGCGATAAACTCATCTTT.

This clone has a handful of counts. This sequence joins TRDV1 and TRDJ1, with D maybe TRDD3 (6 bases). Trimming cost V 0 bases and J 0 bases, with 14 bases left between them. Germline V gives CDR1 TSWWSYY, CDR2 QGS. The CDR3 runs 17 residues. CDR3: CALGELGRIPYTDKLIF. CDR3 coding DNA: TGTGCTCTTGGGGAACTAGGGAGGATACCGTACACCGATAAACTCATCTTT.

For this clone: A junction end diverges from the germline sequence, so it may reflect a read error. The V and J genes are TRDV1 and TRDJ1; TRDD3 matches at 9 bases. The CDR3 loop spans 22 amino acids. Germline V gene sequence: CDR1 TSWWSYY, CDR2 QGS. DNA for the CDR3: TGTGCTCTTGGGGAACCATTCATCCATCAGGGGGGATACCTGAGGCCCACCGATAAACCCATCTTT. Translating gives CALGEPFIHQGGYLRPTDKPIF.

This clone was found a few times. The chain is built from TRDV1 and TRDJ1; possible D gene TRDD3, 7 bases. Trimming shortened V by 1 base and J by 0 bases, and 27 bases separated the two germline ends. This CDR3 region has 21 residues. CDR1 and CDR2 (germline): TSWWSYY, QGS. The CDR3 bases are TGTGCTCTTGGGGAACGGTCCTACGCGGGATACCAAATGTTGTACACCGATAAACTCATCTTT. This encodes CALGERSYAGYQMLYTDKLIF.

This clone appeared a few times. The V gene is TRDV1, the J gene TRDJ1, with 10 bases aligning to TRDD3. V shed 2 bases and J 2 bases; nucleotides not matched to a gene: 14. CDR1 is TSWWSYY and CDR2 is QGS in the germline V gene. This CDR3 has 19 amino acids. The CDR3 DNA is TGTGCTCTTGGGGAAGTCCATCCCCCGCTGGGGGATAAGACCGATAAACTCATCTTT. Translated, it gives CALGEVHPPLGDKTDKLIF.

The chain has TRDV1 and TRDJ1; TRDD3 matches at 7 bases. The CDR3 has 26 amino acids. Germline V gene data show CDR1 as TSWWSYY and CDR2 as QGS. J lost 0 bases, V lost 1 base, and 35 bases had no gene match. This CDR3 reads CALGEPGHLPTSTGDRTTSYTDKLIF. The CDR3, as DNA: TGTGCTCTTGGGGAACCGGGCCACCTACCTACCTCGACTGGGGATCGCACCACATCGTACACCGATAAACTCATCTTT.

The chain combines TRDV1 with TRDJ1; TRDD3 matches 10 bases. This CDR3 spans 23 amino acids. In germline, CDR1 is TSWWSYY, CDR2 QGS. Germline trimming cut 4 bases from V and 10 bases from J; bases unmatched to any gene: 36. The CDR3 coding sequence is TGTGCTCTTGGGGGCGGCCTCCGACCCTCGACTGGGGGATTGGTCCCAATGTGGCGAAGACTCATCTTT. This encodes CALGGGLRPSTGGLVPMWRRLIF.

This clone was seen a few times. This chain connects TRDV1 to TRDJ1; 8 nucleotides match TRDD3. The CDR3 has 18 amino acids. The junction had 19 bases not matched to a gene; V was cut back by 0 bases and J by 10 bases. Germline CDR1 and CDR2: TSWWSYY and QGS. CDR3 protein: CALGELPRPYWGSWALIF. The CDR3 bases are TGTGCTCTTGGGGAACTCCCCAGGCCGTACTGGGGGTCCTGGGCACTCATCTTT.

V and J are TRDV1 and TRDJ1; a possible D gene is TRDD2 (5 bases). CDR1 is TSWWSYY and CDR2 is QGS in the germline V gene. The CDR3 spans 20 residues. Trimming took 0 bases from V and 0 from J, leaving 23 bases between them. CDR3 coding DNA: TGTGCTCTTGGGGAACTCCCCCACTTCCCGAGGGCACTGTACACCGATAAACTCATCTTT. Amino acids: CALGELPHFPRALYTDKLIF.